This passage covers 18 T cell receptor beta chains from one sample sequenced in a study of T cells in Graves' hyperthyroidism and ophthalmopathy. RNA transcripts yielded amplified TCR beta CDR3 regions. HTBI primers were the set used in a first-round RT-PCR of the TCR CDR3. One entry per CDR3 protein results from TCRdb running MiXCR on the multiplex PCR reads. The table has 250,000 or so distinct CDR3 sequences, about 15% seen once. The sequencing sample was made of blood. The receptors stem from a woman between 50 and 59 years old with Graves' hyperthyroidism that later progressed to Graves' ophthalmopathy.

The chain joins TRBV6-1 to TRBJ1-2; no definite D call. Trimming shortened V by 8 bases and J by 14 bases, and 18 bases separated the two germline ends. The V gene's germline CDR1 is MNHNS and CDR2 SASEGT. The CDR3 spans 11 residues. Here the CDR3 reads CASRQDLIVTF. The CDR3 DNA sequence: TGTGCCAGCCGTCAGGACCTCATCGTTACCTTC.

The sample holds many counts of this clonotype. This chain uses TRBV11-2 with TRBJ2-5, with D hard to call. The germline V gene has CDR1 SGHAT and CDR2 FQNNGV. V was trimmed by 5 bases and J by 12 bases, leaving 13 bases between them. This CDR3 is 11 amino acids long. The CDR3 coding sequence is TGTGCCAGCAGCCCCGCGGTCACCGAGTACTTC. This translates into CASSPAVTEYF.

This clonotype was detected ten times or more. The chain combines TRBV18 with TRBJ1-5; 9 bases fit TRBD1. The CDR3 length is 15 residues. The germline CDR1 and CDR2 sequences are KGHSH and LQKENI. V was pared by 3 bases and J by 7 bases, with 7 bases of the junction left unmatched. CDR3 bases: TGTGCCAGCTCACCTACAGGGGGCCAGGGGCAGCCCCAGCATTTT. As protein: CASSPTGGQGQPQHF.

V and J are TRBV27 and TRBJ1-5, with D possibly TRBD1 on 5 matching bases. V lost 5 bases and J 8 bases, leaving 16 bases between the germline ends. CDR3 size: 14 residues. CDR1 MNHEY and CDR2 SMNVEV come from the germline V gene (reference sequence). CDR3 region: CASSPRAPREPQHF. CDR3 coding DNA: TGTGCCAGCAGTCCGCGGGCCCCCAGGGAGCCCCAGCATTTT.

CDR3 sequence reads: CASSVDTDYGYTF. CDR3 nucleotides: TGTGCCAGCAGCGTAGATACTGACTATGGCTACACCTTC. The chain combines TRBV9 with TRBJ1-2; no clear D gene. The CDR3 has 13 amino acids. With 0 bases removed from V and 3 bases from J, the gap between germline ends came to 6 bases. CDR1 is SGDLS and CDR2 is YYNGEE in the germline V gene.

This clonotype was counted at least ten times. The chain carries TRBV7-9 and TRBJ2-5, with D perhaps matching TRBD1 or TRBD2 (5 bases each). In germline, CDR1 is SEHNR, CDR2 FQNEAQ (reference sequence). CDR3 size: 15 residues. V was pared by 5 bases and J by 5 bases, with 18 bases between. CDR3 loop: CASSPPGAWGETQYF. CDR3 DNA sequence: TGTGCCAGCAGCCCCCCCGGAGCATGGGGGGAGACCCAGTACTTC.

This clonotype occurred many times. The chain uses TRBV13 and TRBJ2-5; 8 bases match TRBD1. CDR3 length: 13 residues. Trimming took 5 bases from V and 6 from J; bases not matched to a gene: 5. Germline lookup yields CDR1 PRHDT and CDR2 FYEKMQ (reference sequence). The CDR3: CASSATGEKTQYF. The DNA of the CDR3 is TGTGCCAGCAGCGCGACAGGGGAAAAGACCCAGTACTTC.

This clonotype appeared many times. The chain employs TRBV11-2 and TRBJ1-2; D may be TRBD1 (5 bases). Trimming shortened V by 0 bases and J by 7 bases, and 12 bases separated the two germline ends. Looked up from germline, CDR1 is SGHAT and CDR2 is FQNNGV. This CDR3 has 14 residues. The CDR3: CASSLDRAGGGYTF. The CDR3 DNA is TGTGCCAGCAGCTTAGATCGTGCCGGGGGTGGCTACACCTTC.

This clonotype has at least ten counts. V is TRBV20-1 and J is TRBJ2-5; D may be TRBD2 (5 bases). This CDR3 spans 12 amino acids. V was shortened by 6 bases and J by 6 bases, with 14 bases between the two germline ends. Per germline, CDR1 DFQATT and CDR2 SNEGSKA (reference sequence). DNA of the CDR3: TGCAGTGCGCGTTTGGGAGAGCAGACCCAGTACTTC. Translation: CSARLGEQTQYF.

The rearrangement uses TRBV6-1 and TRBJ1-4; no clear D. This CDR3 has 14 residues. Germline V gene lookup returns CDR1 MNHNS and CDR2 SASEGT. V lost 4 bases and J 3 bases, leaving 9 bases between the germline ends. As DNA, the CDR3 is TGTGCCAGCAGTGGAGGGAGGTCTAATGAAAAACTGTTTTTT. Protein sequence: CASSGGRSNEKLFF.

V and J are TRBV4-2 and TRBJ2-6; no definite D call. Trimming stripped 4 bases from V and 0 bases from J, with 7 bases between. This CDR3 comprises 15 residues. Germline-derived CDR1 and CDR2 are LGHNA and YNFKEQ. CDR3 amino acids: CASSPTISGANVLTF. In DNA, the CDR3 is TGTGCCAGCAGCCCTACAATCTCTGGGGCCAACGTCCTGACTTTC.

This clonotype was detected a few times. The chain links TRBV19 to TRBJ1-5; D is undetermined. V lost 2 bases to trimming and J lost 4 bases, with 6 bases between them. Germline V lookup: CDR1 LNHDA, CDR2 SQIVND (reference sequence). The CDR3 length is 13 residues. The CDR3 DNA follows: TGTGCCAGTAGTATACAGGTGAATCAGCCCCAGCATTTT. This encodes CASSIQVNQPQHF.

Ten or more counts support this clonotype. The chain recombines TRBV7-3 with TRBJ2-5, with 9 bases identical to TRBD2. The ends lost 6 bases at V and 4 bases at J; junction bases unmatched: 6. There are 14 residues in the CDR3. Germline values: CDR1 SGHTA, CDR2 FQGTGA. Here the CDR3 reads CASRNSGSGETQYF. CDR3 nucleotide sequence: TGTGCCAGCAGGAATAGCGGGAGCGGAGAGACCCAGTACTTC.

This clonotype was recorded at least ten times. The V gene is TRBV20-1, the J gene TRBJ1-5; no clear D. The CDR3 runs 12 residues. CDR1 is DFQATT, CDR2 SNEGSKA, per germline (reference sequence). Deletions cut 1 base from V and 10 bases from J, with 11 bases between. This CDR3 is CSARVGVEPQHF. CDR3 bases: TGCAGTGCTAGAGTCGGGGTCGAACCCCAGCATTTT.

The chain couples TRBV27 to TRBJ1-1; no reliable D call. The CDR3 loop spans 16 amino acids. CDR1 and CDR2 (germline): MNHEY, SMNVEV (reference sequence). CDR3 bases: TGTGGGACCGACCCGACGGGATACCAGAAGAACACTGAAGCTTTCTTT. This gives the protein CGTDPTGYQKNTEAFF.

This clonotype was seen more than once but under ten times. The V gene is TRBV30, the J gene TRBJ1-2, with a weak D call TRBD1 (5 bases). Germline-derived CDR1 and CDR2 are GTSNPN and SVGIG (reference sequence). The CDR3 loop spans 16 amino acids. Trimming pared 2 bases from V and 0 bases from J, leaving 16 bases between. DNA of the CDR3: TGTGCCTGGAGTCCGACAGTTGGGTCTACTAACTATGGCTACACCTTC. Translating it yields CAWSPTVGSTNYGYTF.

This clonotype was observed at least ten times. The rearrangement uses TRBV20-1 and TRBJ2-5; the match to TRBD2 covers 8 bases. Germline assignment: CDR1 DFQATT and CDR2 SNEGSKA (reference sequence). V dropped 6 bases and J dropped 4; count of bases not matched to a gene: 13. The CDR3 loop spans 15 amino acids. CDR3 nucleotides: TGCAGTGCCGGGCGGGGTAGCGGGAAAGGAGAGACCCAGTACTTC. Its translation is CSAGRGSGKGETQYF.

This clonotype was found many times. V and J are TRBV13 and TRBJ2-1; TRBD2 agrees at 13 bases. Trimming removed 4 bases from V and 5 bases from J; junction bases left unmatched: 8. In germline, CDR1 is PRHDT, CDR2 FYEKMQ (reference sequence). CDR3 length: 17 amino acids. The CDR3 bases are TGTGCCAGCAGCTCAAGGACTAGCGGGAGCACCCACAATGAGCAGTTCTTC. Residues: CASSSRTSGSTHNEQFF.